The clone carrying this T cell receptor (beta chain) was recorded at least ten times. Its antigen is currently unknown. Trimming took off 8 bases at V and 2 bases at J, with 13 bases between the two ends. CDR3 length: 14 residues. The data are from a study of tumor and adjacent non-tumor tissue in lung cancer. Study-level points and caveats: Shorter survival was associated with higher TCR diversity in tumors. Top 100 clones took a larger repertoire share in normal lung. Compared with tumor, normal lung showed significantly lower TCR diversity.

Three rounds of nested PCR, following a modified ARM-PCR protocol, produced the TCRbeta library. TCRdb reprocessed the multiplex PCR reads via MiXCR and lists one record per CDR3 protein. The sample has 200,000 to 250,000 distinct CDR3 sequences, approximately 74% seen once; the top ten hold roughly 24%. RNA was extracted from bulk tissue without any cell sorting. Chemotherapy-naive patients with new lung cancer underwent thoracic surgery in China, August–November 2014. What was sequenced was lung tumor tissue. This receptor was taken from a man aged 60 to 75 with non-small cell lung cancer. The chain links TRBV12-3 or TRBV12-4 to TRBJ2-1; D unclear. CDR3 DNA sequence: TGTGCCAGCGTTAATGAAGAAGCCTACAATGAGCAGTTCTTC. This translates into CASVNEEAYNEQFF.